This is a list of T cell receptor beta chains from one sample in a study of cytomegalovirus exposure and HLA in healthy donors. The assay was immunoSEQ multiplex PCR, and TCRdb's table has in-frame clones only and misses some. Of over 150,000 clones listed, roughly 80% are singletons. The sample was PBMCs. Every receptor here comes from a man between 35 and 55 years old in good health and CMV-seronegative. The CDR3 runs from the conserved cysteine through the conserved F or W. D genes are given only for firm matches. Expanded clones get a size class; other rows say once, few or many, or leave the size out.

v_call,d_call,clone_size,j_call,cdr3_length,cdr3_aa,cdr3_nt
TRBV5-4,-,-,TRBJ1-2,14,CASSLGGTDYGYTF,TGTGCCAGCAGCTTGGGAGGTACCGACTATGGCTACACCTTC
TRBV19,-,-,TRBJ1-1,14,CASSRGGNRAEAFF,TGTGCCAGTAGCCGAGGCGGGAATAGGGCTGAAGCTTTCTTT
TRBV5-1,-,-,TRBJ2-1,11,CASSLEHEQFF,TGCGCCAGCAGCTTGGAGCATGAGCAGTTCTTC
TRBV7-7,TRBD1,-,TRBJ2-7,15,CASSLAPGQGNEQYF,TGTGCTAGCAGCTTGGCCCCGGGACAGGGGAACGAGCAGTACTTC
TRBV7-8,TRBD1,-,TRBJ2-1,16,CASSKTTGGGYNEQFF,TGTGCCAGCAGCAAGACGACAGGGGGCGGATACAATGAGCAGTTCTTC
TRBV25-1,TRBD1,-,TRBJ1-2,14,CASSEDRQGYGYTF,TGTGCCAGCAGTGAAGATCGACAGGGCTATGGCTACACCTTC
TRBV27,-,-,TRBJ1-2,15,CASSPQVLGGYGYTF,TGTGCCAGCAGTCCCCAAGTGCTCGGAGGCTATGGCTACACCTTC
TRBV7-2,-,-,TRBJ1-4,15,CASSPDSSRNEKLFF,TGTGCCAGCAGCCCCGACAGTTCAAGGAATGAAAAACTGTTTTTT
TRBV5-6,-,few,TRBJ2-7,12,CASSLASYEQYF,TGTGCCAGCAGCTTGGCCAGCTACGAGCAGTACTTC
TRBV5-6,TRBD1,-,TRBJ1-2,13,CASIDRVSYGYTF,TGTGCCAGCATAGACAGGGTGTCCTATGGCTACACCTTC
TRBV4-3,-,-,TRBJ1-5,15,CASSQGLFGYQPQHF,TGCGCCAGCAGCCAAGGGTTGTTCGGGTATCAGCCCCAGCATTTT
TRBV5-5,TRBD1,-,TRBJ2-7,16,CASNPLTGGIMDEQYF,TGTGCCAGCAACCCACTCACAGGGGGAATAATGGACGAGCAGTACTTC
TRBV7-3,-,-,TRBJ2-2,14,CASSPSWATGELFF,TGTGCCAGCAGCCCCAGTTGGGCCACCGGGGAGCTGTTTTTT
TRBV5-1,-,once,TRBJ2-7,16,CASTKLAVFPSHEQYF,TGCGCCAGCACCAAACTGGCGGTATTCCCCTCCCACGAGCAGTACTTC
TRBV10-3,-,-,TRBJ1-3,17,CAISDVSRAGNRNTIYF,TGTGCCATCAGTGATGTTAGCAGGGCAGGCAATCGAAACACCATATATTTT
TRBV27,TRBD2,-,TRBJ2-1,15,CASSGSGGAQNEQFF,TGTGCCAGCAGTGGTAGCGGGGGGGCCCAAAATGAGCAGTTCTTC
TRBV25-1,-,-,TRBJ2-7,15,CASSESLAGSYEQYF,TGTGCCAGCAGTGAATCTCTCGCCGGTTCCTACGAGCAGTACTTC
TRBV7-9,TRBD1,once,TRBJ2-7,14,CASSRGTGLYEQYF,TGTGCCAGCAGCCGCGGGACAGGACTGTACGAGCAGTACTTC
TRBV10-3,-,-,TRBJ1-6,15,CAISDQAGAISPLHF,TGTGCCATCAGTGATCAGGCGGGGGCGATTTCACCCCTCCACTTT
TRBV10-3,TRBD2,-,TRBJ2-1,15,CAITRSGGLYNEQFF,TGTGCCATCACCCGGAGCGGGGGCCTCTACAATGAGCAGTTCTTC
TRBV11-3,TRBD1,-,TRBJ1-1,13,CASKNRGSTEAFF,TGTGCCAGCAAAAACAGGGGAAGCACTGAAGCTTTCTTT
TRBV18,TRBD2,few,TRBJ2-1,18,CASSPSSPGGSSYNEQFF,TGTGCCAGCTCACCGTCATCGCCGGGGGGGAGCTCCTACAATGAGCAGTTCTTC
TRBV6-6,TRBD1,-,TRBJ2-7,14,CASRTGQGSYEQYF,TGTGCCAGCAGGACCGGACAGGGATCCTACGAGCAGTACTTC
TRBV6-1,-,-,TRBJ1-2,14,CASSPLDISAGYTF,TGTGCCAGCAGCCCCCTCGACATATCGGCTGGCTACACCTTC
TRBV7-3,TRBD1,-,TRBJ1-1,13,CASSLDRGAEAFF,TGTGCCAGCAGCTTAGACAGGGGAGCTGAGGCTTTCTTT
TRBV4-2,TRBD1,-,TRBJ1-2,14,CASSQGSGGCVYTF,TGTGCCAGCAGCCAAGGGTCAGGGGGCTGCGTCTACACCTTC
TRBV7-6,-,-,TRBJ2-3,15,CASSFPDSSTDTQYF,TGTGCCAGCAGCTTCCCCGACAGCAGCACAGATACGCAGTATTTT
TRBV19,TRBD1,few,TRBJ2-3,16,CASSTWGQGSTDTQYF,TGTGCCAGTAGTACCTGGGGACAGGGAAGCACAGATACGCAGTATTTT
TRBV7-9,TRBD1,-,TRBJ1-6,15,CASSLFTGGQSPLHF,TGTGCCAGCAGCTTATTTACAGGGGGCCAATCACCCCTCCACTTT
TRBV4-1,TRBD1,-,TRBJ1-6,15,CASSQTGGPTSPLHF,TGCGCCAGCAGCCAAACAGGGGGTCCTACTTCACCCCTCCACTTT
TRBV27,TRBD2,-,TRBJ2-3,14,CASGGLAGSDTQYF,TGTGCCAGCGGGGGACTAGCGGGATCAGATACGCAGTATTTT
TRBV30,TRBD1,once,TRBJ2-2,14,CAWKTGVYTGELFF,TGTGCCTGGAAGACAGGGGTGTACACCGGGGAGCTGTTTTTT
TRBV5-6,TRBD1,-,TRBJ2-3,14,CASDRALSTDTQYF,TGTGCCAGCGACAGGGCCCTTAGCACAGATACGCAGTATTTT
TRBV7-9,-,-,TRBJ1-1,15,CASSPGVALDTEAFF,TGTGCCAGCAGCCCGGGGGTGGCTCTTGACACTGAAGCTTTCTTT
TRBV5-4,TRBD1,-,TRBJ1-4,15,CASSLSGGVREKLFF,TGTGCCAGCAGCTTGTCAGGGGGCGTTCGCGAAAAACTGTTTTTT
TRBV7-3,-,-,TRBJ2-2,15,CASSLSQGSAGELFF,TGTGCCAGCAGCTTAAGCCAGGGGTCTGCCGGGGAGCTGTTTTTT